A single sample is the source of the 30 T cell receptor beta chains below, sequenced in a study of CD8 T cells in ankylosing spondylitis. One entry per CDR3 protein, called by TCRdb with MiXCR from the 5' RACE reads. The sample records some 250,000 distinct CDR3 sequences, about 9.1% being singletons. Source material: blood, either unsorted or a sorted T cell fraction (not recorded which). The receptors here all came from a male donor with ankylosing spondylitis or in good health (not recorded which).

The J gene is TRBJ2-7, the V gene TRBV12-3 or TRBV12-4, with 7 bases fitting TRBD1. The CDR3 runs 13 residues. V shed 6 bases, J shed 6 bases, and the junction held 8 bases outside the gene matches. The CDR3 loop reads CASSLTGVGEQYF. In DNA form, the CDR3 reads TGTGCCAGCAGCCTAACAGGGGTGGGCGAGCAGTACTTC.

This clonotype has a handful of counts. This chain links TRBV27 with TRBJ1-1, with unresolved D. V lost 3 bases, J lost 2 bases, and 10 bases lay in between. Germline-derived CDR1 and CDR2 are MNHEY and SMNVEV (reference sequence). The CDR3 covers 14 residues. The CDR3 coding sequence is TGTGCCAGCAGTTTTAAGGTTTCTAACACTGAAGCTTTCTTT. Its translation: CASSFKVSNTEAFF.

This clonotype was counted many times. Here the CDR3 DNA reads TGCAGCGTTGGTAGGGGTCGTTACAATGAGCAGTTCTTC. Translating gives CSVGRGRYNEQFF. The chain carries TRBV29-1 and TRBJ2-1, with D perhaps TRBD1 (5 bases). The ends were cut back, 4 bases at V and 4 bases at J, with 11 bases in the middle. Germline V CDR1 and CDR2: SQVTM, ANQGSEA. This CDR3 contains 13 residues.

Ten or more counts support this clonotype. The chain recombines TRBV7-9 with TRBJ1-1; D is ambiguous. The ends were cut back, 5 bases at V and 3 bases at J, with 16 bases in the middle. Germline V gene lookup returns CDR1 SEHNR and CDR2 FQNEAQ (reference sequence). The length of the CDR3 is 15 residues. CDR3 nucleotides: TGTGCCAGCAGCATACAGAGAGGGTGGGACACTGAAGCTTTCTTT. Translated: CASSIQRGWDTEAFF.

This clonotype was seen more than once but under ten times. This chain links TRBV11-1 with TRBJ1-1, with D perhaps TRBD1 (6 bases). The V gene's germline CDR1 is SGHAT and CDR2 FQDESV (reference sequence). The CDR3 is made up of 15 amino acids. The ends were cut back, 4 bases at V and 5 bases at J, with 17 bases in the middle. In DNA, the CDR3 is TGTGCCAGCAGCTACTTTAGACGGAGGGGGACTGAAGCTTTCTTT. Translation: CASSYFRRRGTEAFF.

This clonotype was observed at least ten times. The rearrangement joins TRBV14 to TRBJ2-3; 10 nucleotides match TRBD2. Germline V lookup: CDR1 SGHDN, CDR2 FVKESK. The CDR3 contains 15 residues. Trimming at V came to 1 base and at J to 3 bases, leaving 1 base not matched to a gene. CDR3 nucleotides: TGTGCCAGCAGCCAAGTAGCGGGAGGAACAGATACGCAGTATTTT. This encodes CASSQVAGGTDTQYF.

This clonotype was seen more than once but under ten times. The J gene is TRBJ1-1, the V gene TRBV7-2; D unclear. The CDR3 consists of 14 residues. V lost 3 bases to trimming and J lost 1 base, with 9 bases between them. Germline CDR1 reads SGHTA; CDR2 reads FQGNSA. The CDR3 loop reads CASSLNSWNTEAFF. As DNA, the CDR3 is TGTGCCAGCAGCTTGAACTCGTGGAACACTGAAGCTTTCTTT.

This clonotype was picked up many times. The chain recombines TRBV10-1 with TRBJ1-6; D is unclear. The CDR3 spans 14 residues. Germline CDR1 reads WNHNN; CDR2 reads SYGVQD (reference sequence). V lost 4 bases and J lost 7, with 11 bases in between. In DNA, the CDR3 is TGCGCCAGCAGTGCGGGTTCGGGAAATTCACCCCTCCACTTT. Amino acids: CASSAGSGNSPLHF.

At least ten counts were recorded for this clonotype. The V and J genes are TRBV7-9 and TRBJ1-2, with TRBD1 as a possible D gene (5 bases). The CDR3 totals 15 residues. The V end was cut by 6 bases, the J end by 0 bases, with 14 bases between. Germline V gives CDR1 SEHNR, CDR2 FQNEAQ (reference sequence). CDR3 region: CASRSKDKANYGYTF. CDR3 DNA sequence: TGTGCCAGCAGATCTAAGGACAAAGCTAACTATGGCTACACCTTC.

The V gene is TRBV5-6, the J gene TRBJ2-7, with 7 bases lining up with TRBD1. This CDR3 region has 14 residues. Losses at the gene ends were 7 bases for V and 0 bases for J; bases not matched to a gene: 7. Germline V gene sequence: CDR1 SGHDT, CDR2 YYEEEE. Here the CDR3 DNA reads TGTGCCAGCGATAGTGCAGGGGGCTCCTACGAGCAGTACTTC. It specifies CASDSAGGSYEQYF.

The sample holds many counts of this clonotype. CDR3 loop: CASTTGQNRDGELFF. The DNA for the CDR3 is TGTGCCAGCACCACTGGTCAAAACAGGGACGGGGAGCTGTTTTTT. The V and J genes are TRBV7-2 and TRBJ2-2; a weak D match, TRBD1 (6 bases). The V gene's germline CDR1 is SGHTA and CDR2 FQGNSA. Trimming cost V 7 bases and J 7 bases, with 19 bases left between them. The CDR3 spans 15 residues.

This clonotype was detected many times. The CDR3 nucleotides are TGTGCCAGCTCACCTAAGCCGTCAACTAATGAAAAACTGTTTTTT. Translation: CASSPKPSTNEKLFF. The chain uses TRBV18 and TRBJ1-4, with D unresolved. This CDR3 is 15 amino acids long. V lost 3 bases and J lost 0, with 8 bases in between. Germline CDR1 is KGHSH and CDR2 is LQKENI.

In its sample, this clonotype was seen many times. This sequence joins TRBV5-1 and TRBJ2-5, with TRBD2 identical over 8 bases. V shed 4 bases and J 5 bases; nucleotides not matched to a gene: 7. The CDR3 has 14 amino acids. Germline V gives CDR1 SGHRS, CDR2 YFSETQ. CDR3 residues: CASSVRAGDETQYF. The CDR3 region has the DNA TGCGCCAGCAGCGTAAGAGCGGGAGATGAGACCCAGTACTTC.

This clonotype was recorded at least ten times. The gene calls are TRBV7-2 and TRBJ1-2; no reliable D call. Germline values: CDR1 SGHTA, CDR2 FQGNSA. The length of the CDR3 is 12 residues. Trimming removed 1 base from V and 12 bases from J, with 12 bases in between. CDR3 protein: CASSLVGWSNTF. In DNA form, the CDR3 reads TGTGCCAGCAGCTTAGTCGGGTGGAGTAACACCTTC.

This clonotype showed up many times. J is TRBJ2-3 and V is TRBV5-1, with 8 bases fitting TRBD1. Germline V gives CDR1 SGHRS, CDR2 YFSETQ. This CDR3 comprises 18 residues. The V gene end was trimmed by 4 bases and the J gene end by 2 bases; junction bases not matched to a gene: 15. The CDR3 DNA reads as TGCGCCAGCAGCACCCAGGGGGCATTTCGGAAGGACACAGATACGCAGTATTTT. Protein: CASSTQGAFRKDTDTQYF.

Regarding this clonotype: A read error may be the cause here, since a much bigger clone is one base away. This chain links TRBV29-1 with TRBJ1-1; no definite D call. The CDR3 loop spans 13 amino acids. Germline CDR1 reads SQVTM; CDR2 reads ANQGSEA. V was cut by 6 bases and J by 2 bases, with 13 bases left in between. This chain's CDR3 is CSVSPLINTEAFF. The DNA for the CDR3 is TGCAGCGTATCACCTTTGATAAACACTGAAGCTTTCTTT.

This clonotype was counted ten times or more. V usage is TRBV6-2 or TRBV6-3 and J usage is TRBJ2-1; D is tentatively TRBD1 or TRBD2 (6 bases each). The CDR3 has 13 residues. Trimming took 6 bases from V and 12 from J, leaving 18 bases between them. Germline V gene sequence: CDR1 MNHEY, CDR2 SVGEGT. For the CDR3, the DNA is TGTGCCAGCAGCTTTGTACAGGGAGGTAGGCAGTTCTTC. The encoded protein is CASSFVQGGRQFF.

This clonotype has a handful of counts. The J gene is TRBJ1-4, the V gene TRBV11-2, with a tentative D call TRBD1 (6 bases). This CDR3 is built from 17 residues. Germline V gives CDR1 SGHAT, CDR2 FQNNGV. Deletions cut 5 bases from V and 0 bases from J, with 16 bases between. The CDR3 loop is CASSPRDNFATNEKLFF. The CDR3 nucleotides read TGTGCCAGCAGCCCCCGGGACAATTTTGCAACTAATGAAAAACTGTTTTTT.

This clonotype has ten or more counts. This chain links TRBV20-1 with TRBJ2-5, with D perhaps TRBD1 (6 bases). The CDR3 contains 14 residues. Germline assignment: CDR1 DFQATT and CDR2 SNEGSKA (reference sequence). V lost 3 bases, J lost 1 base, and 12 bases lay in between. CDR3 in DNA: TGCAGTGCTAGGAAAACAGGGCTCCAAGAGACCCAGTACTTC. Its translation: CSARKTGLQETQYF.

There are a few counts of this clonotype. The CDR3, as DNA: TGTGCCAGTAGTATTTTGTGGGTCTCTGGGGCCAACGTCCTGACTTTC. Translating gives CASSILWVSGANVLTF. The chain couples TRBV19 to TRBJ2-6; D unresolved. This CDR3 has 16 amino acids. V gave up 3 bases and J gave up 0 bases, with 9 bases separating them. Germline CDR1 and CDR2: LNHDA and SQIVND (reference sequence).

This clonotype has a count of ten or more. The V gene is TRBV11-1, the J gene TRBJ2-7; a weak D match, TRBD1 (5 bases). Per the germline V gene, CDR1 is SGHAT and CDR2 is FQDESV (reference sequence). This CDR3 is built from 14 residues. V was clipped by 1 base and J by 3 bases, with 10 bases between them. The CDR3 nucleotides read TGTGCCAGCAGCTTAGAGGCGACAGACTACGAGCAGTACTTC. Its translation is CASSLEATDYEQYF.

The J gene is TRBJ2-7, the V gene TRBV19, with 10 bases fitting TRBD2. Germline lookup yields CDR1 LNHDA and CDR2 SQIVND (reference sequence). V trimming: 4 bases; J trimming: 6 bases; junction bases outside the gene matches: 3. The CDR3 runs to 13 residues. The CDR3 is CASSTSGGIEQYF. CDR3 DNA: TGTGCCAGTAGTACTAGCGGGGGAATCGAGCAGTACTTC.

This clonotype was counted many times. The chain carries TRBV24-1 and TRBJ2-3; no reliable D call. CDR3 length equals 12 residues. Germline CDR1 reads KGHDR; CDR2 reads SFDVKD. V lost 7 bases to trimming and J lost 1 base, with 5 bases between them. The CDR3 is CATRDGTDTQYF. DNA of the CDR3: TGTGCCACCAGGGACGGCACAGATACGCAGTATTTT.

For this clonotype: A single base separates this from a much larger clone, so it may be a read error. The chain has TRBV20-1 and TRBJ2-5, with D perhaps matching TRBD1 (6 bases). The CDR3 sequence is 12 residues long. Germline loops: CDR1 DFQATT, CDR2 SNEGSKA (reference sequence). With 6 bases removed from V and 4 bases from J, the gap between germline ends came to 12 bases. The CDR3 is CSAKIRGETQYF. The CDR3 region has the DNA TGCAGTGCCAAGATCAGGGGAGAGACCCAGTACTTC.

Worth noting for this clonotype: Mismatch with germline at one junction end may stem from a read error. The chain links TRBV20-1 to TRBJ2-7; possibly TRBD1 or TRBD2 for D (6 bases each). CDR3 length equals 16 residues. Germline CDR1 and CDR2: DFQATT and SNEGSKA (reference sequence). For the CDR3, the DNA is TGCTGTGCTAGCGCCGGGACACGTCTAGCCACCTACGAGCAGTACTTC. This sequence encodes CCASAGTRLATYEQYF.

This clonotype was counted at least ten times. The V call is TRBV7-6, the J call TRBJ2-2; D is possibly TRBD2 (5 bases). With 2 bases removed from V and 3 bases from J, the gap between germline ends came to 19 bases. CDR3 length equals 18 residues. From germline, CDR1 is SGHVS and CDR2 FNYEAQ. The CDR3 DNA sequence: TGTGCCAGCAGCTTAACCATCCCTGGAGGAACGGACACCGGGGAGCTGTTTTTT. This encodes CASSLTIPGGTDTGELFF.

At least ten counts were recorded for this clonotype. The chain carries TRBV20-1 and TRBJ2-7; 7 nucleotides line up with TRBD2. CDR1 and CDR2 from the germline V gene are DFQATT and SNEGSKA (reference sequence). Losses at the gene ends were 0 bases for V and 2 bases for J; bases not matched to a gene: 7. The CDR3 loop spans 15 amino acids. CDR3 coding DNA: TGCAGTGCTAGAGATTCGGCTAGCGGAACCTACGAGCAGTACTTC. It translates to CSARDSASGTYEQYF.

The rearrangement links TRBV2 to TRBJ2-1, with 14 bases aligning to TRBD2. CDR3 length: 20 residues. Germline CDR1 reads SNHLY; CDR2 reads FYNNEI. V was clipped by 7 bases and J by 1 base; unmatched bases: 15. DNA for the CDR3: TGTGCCAGCACTGCAATCGGGACTAGCGGGGGTCGTCTTTCCTACAATGAGCAGTTCTTC. Translating it yields CASTAIGTSGGRLSYNEQFF.

The chain has TRBV11-2 and TRBJ2-5, with a tentative D call TRBD2 (6 bases). Germline CDR1 reads SGHAT; CDR2 reads FQNNGV. V was shortened by 5 bases and J by 0 bases, with 16 bases between the two germline ends. This CDR3 is built from 16 residues. CDR3 residues: CASSGGSSGNQETQYF. The CDR3 DNA follows: TGTGCCAGCAGCGGGGGGTCCTCAGGGAACCAAGAGACCCAGTACTTC.

This clonotype was found a few times. This rearrangement joins TRBV7-2 to TRBJ1-5, with 7 bases aligning to TRBD1. Looked up from germline, CDR1 is SGHTA and CDR2 is FQGNSA. With V trimmed by 5 bases and J by 0 bases, 4 bases remained unmatched. This CDR3 has 15 amino acids. CDR3 amino acids: CASSLQGHSNQPQHF. CDR3 bases: TGTGCCAGCAGCCTACAGGGGCATAGCAATCAGCCCCAGCATTTT.